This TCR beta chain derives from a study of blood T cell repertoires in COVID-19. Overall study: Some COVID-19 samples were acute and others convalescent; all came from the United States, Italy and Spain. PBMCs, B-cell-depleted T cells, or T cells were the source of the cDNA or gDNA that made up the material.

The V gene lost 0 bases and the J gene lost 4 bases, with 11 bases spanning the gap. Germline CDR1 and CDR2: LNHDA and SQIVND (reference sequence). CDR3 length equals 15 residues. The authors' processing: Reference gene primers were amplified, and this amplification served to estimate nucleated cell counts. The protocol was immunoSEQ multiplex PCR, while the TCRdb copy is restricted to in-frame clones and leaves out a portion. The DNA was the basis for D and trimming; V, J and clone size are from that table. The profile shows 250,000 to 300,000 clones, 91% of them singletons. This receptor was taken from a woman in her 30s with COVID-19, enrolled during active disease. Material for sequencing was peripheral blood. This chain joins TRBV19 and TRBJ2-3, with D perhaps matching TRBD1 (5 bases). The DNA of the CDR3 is TGTGCCAGTAGTATAGACAGGGTGAACTCAGATACGCAGTATTTT. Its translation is CASSIDRVNSDTQYF. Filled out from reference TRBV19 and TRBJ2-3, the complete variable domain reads DGGITQSPKYLFRKEGQNVTLSCEQNLNHDAMYWYRQDPGQGLRLIYYSQIVNDFQKGDIAEGYSVSREKKESFPLTVTSAQKNPTAFYLCASSIDRVNSDTQYFGPGTRLTVL.